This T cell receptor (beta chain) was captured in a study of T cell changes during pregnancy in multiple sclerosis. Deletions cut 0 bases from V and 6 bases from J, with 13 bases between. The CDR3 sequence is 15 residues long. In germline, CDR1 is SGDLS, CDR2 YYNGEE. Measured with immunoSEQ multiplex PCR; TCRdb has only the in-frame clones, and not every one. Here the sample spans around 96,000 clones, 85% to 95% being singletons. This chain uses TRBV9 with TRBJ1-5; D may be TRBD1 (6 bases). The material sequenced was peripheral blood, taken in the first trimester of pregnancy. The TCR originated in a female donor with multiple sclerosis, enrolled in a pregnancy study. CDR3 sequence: CASSVEGGVGQPQHF. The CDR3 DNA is TGTGCCAGCAGCGTAGAAGGGGGAGTCGGTCAGCCCCAGCATTTT.